The clone carrying this TCR beta chain was counted once. Clones were read by immunoSEQ multiplex PCR, and TCRdb kept only the in-frame ones, dropping some. This sample has 64,000 or so clones; around 97% occur once, and the top ten carry roughly 2.5%. The V gene's germline CDR1 is LGHNA and CDR2 YSLEER. Trimming took off 3 bases at V and 4 bases at J, with 9 bases between the two ends. CDR3 size: 13 residues. The data derive from a study of T cell changes during pregnancy in multiple sclerosis. The gene calls are TRBV4-3 and TRBJ1-2; D remains ambiguous. The sequences come from CD8+ T cells from peripheral blood mononuclear cells, collected after pregnancy. This TCR was sampled from a female donor with multiple sclerosis, enrolled in a pregnancy study. Written as DNA, the CDR3 is TGCGCCAGCAGCCATAACAGCGGCTATGGCTACACCTTC. Protein: CASSHNSGYGYTF.